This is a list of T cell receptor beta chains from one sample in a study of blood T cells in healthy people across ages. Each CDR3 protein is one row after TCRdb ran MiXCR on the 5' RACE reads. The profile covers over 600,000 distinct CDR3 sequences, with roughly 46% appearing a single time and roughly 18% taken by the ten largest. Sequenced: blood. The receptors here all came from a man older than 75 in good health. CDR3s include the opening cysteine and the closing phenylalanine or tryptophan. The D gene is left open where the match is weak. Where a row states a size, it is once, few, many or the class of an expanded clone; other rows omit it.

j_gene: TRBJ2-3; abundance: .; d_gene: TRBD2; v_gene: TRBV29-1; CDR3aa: CSVEDGAAGADTQYF; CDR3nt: TGCAGCGTTGAAGATGGGGCAGCGGGAGCAGATACGCAGTATTTT
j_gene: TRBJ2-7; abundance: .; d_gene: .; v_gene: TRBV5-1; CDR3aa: CASSFGTGTQAYEQYF; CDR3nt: TGCGCCAGCAGCTTTGGGACCGGGACGCAGGCCTACGAGCAGTACTTC
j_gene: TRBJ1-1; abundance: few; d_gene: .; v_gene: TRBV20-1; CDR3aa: CSASVRGLRTEAFF; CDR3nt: TGCAGTGCTAGTGTTAGGGGCCTTCGCACTGAAGCTTTCTTT
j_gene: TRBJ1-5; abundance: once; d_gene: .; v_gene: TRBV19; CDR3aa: CASGDQLGHF; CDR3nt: TGTGCCAGCGGGGACCAACTGGGGCATTTT
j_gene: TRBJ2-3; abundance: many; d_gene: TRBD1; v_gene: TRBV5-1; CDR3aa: CASSKDRGHADTQYF; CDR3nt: TGCGCCAGCAGCAAGGACAGGGGGCACGCAGATACGCAGTATTTT
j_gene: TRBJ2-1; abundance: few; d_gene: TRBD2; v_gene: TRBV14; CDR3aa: CASSQLTSGDNEQFF; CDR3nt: TGTGCCAGCAGCCAATTGACTAGCGGGGACAATGAGCAGTTCTTC
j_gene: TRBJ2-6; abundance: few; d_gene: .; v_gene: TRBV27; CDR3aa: CASSPGSLGFGANVLTF; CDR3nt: TGTGCCAGCAGCCCGGGCAGTTTAGGGTTTGGGGCCAACGTCCTGACTTTC
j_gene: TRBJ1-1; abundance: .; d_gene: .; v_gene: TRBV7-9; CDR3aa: CASSFEGTLNTEAFF; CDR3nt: TGTGCCAGCAGCTTTGAGGGGACACTGAACACTGAAGCTTTCTTT
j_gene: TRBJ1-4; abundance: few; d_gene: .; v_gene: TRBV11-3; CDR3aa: CASSYSGAATNEKLFF; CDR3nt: TGTGCCAGCAGCTATTCAGGGGCCGCAACTAATGAAAAACTGTTTTTT
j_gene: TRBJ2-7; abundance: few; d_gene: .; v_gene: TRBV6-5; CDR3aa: CASSPRPGRYEQYF; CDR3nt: TGTGCCAGCAGTCCTCGACCGGGGCGCTACGAGCAGTACTTC
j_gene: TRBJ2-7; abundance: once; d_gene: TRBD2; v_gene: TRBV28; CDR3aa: CASSSSGRSDNEQYF; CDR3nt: TGTGCCAGCAGTTCCAGCGGGAGGTCAGACAATGAGCAGTACTTC
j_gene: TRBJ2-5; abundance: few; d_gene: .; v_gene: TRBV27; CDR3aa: CASSFWGEDQETQYF; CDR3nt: TGTGCCAGCAGTTTTTGGGGGGAGGACCAAGAGACCCAGTACTTC
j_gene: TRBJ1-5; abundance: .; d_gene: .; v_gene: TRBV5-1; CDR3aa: CASSPLPGNNQPQHF; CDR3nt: TGCGCCAGCAGCCCTTTGCCGGGGAACAATCAGCCCCAGCATTTT
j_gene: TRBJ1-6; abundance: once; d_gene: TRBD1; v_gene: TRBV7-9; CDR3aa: CVSSLDLGTGSSPLHF; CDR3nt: TGTGTCAGCAGCTTAGATCTCGGGACAGGGAGTTCACCCCTCCACTTT
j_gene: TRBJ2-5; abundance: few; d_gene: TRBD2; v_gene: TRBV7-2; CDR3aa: CASTSNGGSYNEQYF; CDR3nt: TGTGCCAGCACCTCAAATGGCGGGAGCTACAATGAGCAGTACTTC
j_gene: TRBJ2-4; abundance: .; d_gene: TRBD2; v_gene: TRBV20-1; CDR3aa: CSASDPGTSGRNIQYF; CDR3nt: TGCAGTGCTAGTGACCCCGGGACTAGCGGAAGGAACATTCAGTACTTC
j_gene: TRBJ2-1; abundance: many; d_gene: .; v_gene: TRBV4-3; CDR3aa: CASSQTGPSGDEQFF; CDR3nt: TGCGCCAGCAGCCAAACAGGCCCCTCGGGTGATGAGCAGTTCTTC
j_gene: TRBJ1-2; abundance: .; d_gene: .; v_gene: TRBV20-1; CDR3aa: CSASGTSYGYTF; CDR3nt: TGCAGTGCTAGTGGGACCTCCTATGGCTACACCTTC
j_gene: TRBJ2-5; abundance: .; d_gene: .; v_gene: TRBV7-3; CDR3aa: CASSPIEGETQYF; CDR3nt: TGTGCCAGCAGCCCCATTGAGGGGGAGACCCAGTACTTC
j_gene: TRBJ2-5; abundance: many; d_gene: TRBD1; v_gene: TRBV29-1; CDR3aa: CSVVGQTLETQYF; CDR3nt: TGCAGCGTGGTGGGACAGACTTTAGAGACCCAGTACTTC
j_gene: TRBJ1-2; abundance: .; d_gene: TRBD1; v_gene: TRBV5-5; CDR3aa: CASSRRTGTDYGYTF; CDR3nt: TGTGCCAGCAGCAGGAGGACCGGGACAGATTATGGCTACACCTTC
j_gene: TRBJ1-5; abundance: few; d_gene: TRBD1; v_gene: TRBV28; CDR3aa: CASSPYRGPWPQHF; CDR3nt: TGTGCCAGCAGTCCCTATAGGGGGCCTTGGCCCCAGCATTTT
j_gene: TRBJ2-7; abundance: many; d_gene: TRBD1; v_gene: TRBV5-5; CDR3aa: CASDNPQGAYEQYF; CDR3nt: TGTGCCAGCGACAACCCACAGGGGGCTTACGAGCAGTACTTC
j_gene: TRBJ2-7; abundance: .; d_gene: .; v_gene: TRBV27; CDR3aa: CASRGQRNPYEQYF; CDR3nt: TGTGCCAGCAGGGGACAAAGGAATCCCTACGAGCAGTACTTC
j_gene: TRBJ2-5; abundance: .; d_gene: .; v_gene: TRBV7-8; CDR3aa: CASSLAGAVTYVQYF; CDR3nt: TGTGCCAGCAGCTTAGCAGGCGCGGTGACCTACGTGCAGTACTTC
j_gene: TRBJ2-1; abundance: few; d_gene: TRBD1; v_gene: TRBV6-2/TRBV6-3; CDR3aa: CASGLTGQGANEQFF; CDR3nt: TGTGCCAGCGGACTGACGGGACAGGGGGCTAATGAGCAGTTCTTC
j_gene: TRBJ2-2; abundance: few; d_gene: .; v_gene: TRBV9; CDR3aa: CASSSYGSSSGELFF; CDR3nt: TGTGCCAGCAGCTCATACGGGAGTTCTTCCGGGGAGCTGTTTTTT
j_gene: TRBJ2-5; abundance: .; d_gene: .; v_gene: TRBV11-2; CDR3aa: CASSFGGDLGETQYF; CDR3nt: TGTGCCAGCAGCTTTGGGGGAGACCTAGGGGAGACCCAGTACTTC
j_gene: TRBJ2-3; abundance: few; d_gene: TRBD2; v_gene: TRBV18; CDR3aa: CASSRELAGEVADTQYF; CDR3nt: TGTGCCAGCTCGCGAGAACTAGCGGGAGAGGTGGCAGATACGCAGTATTTT
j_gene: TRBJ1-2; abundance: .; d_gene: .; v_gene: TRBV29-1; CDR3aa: CSVGDLYGYTF; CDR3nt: TGCAGCGTGGGGGACCTCTATGGCTACACCTTC
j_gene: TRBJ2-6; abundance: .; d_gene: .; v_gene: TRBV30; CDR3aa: CAWTGSGANVLTF; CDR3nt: TGTGCCTGGACAGGCTCTGGGGCCAACGTCCTGACTTTC
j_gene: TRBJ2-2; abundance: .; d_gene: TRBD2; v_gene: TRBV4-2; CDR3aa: CASSQDGRATGELFF; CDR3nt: TGTGCCAGCAGCCAAGACGGGAGGGCCACTGGGGAGCTGTTTTTT
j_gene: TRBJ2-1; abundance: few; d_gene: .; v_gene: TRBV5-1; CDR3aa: CASSLMPSGTGEQFF; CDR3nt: TGCGCCAGCAGCTTGATGCCTAGCGGGACAGGGGAGCAGTTCTTC
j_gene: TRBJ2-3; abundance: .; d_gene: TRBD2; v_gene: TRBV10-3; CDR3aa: CAISEPTSSTDTQYF; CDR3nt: TGTGCCATCAGTGAGCCGACTAGCAGCACAGATACGCAGTATTTT
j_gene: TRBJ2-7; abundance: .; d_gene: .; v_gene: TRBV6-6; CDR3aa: CASSYTEGSYEQYF; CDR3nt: TGTGCCAGCAGTTACACCGAGGGGTCCTACGAGCAGTACTTC
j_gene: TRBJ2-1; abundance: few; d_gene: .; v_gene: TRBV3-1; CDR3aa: CASSDRRGSENEQFF; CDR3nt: TGTGCCAGCAGCGACCGTAGGGGGAGTGAGAATGAGCAGTTCTTC
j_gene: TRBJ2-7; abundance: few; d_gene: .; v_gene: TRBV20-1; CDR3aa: CSASLGNNYEQYF; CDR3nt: TGCAGTGCTAGTCTAGGGAACAACTACGAGCAGTACTTC
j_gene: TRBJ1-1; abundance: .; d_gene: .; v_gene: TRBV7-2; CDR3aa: CASSLVGGEAFF; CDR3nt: TGTGCCAGCAGCTTAGTAGGTGGTGAAGCTTTCTTT
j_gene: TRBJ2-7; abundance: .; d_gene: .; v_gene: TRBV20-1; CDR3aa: CSALDRTYYEQYF; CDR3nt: TGCAGTGCCCTAGACAGGACCTACTACGAGCAGTACTTC
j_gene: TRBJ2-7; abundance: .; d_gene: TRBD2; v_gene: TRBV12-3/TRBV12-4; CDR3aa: CASSFLGGRSTRYEQYF; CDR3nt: TGTGCCAGCAGTTTTCTGGGCGGGAGGTCTACTCGCTACGAGCAGTACTTC
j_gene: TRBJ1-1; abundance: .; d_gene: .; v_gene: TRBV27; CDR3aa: CASSLSTASNTEAFF; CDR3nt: TGTGCCAGCAGTTTATCGACAGCATCGAACACTGAAGCTTTCTTT
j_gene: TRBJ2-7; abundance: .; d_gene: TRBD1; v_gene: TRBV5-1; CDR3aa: CASGRDRGFEQYF; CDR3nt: TGCGCCAGCGGCCGGGACAGGGGATTCGAGCAGTACTTC
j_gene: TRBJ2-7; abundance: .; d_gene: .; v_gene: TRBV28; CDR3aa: CASGHLYEQYF; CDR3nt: TGTGCCAGCGGCCACTTATACGAGCAGTACTTC
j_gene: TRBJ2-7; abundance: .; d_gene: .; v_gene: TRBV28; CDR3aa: CASSHVPSTYEQYF; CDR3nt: TGTGCCAGCAGCCACGTCCCAAGTACCTACGAGCAGTACTTC
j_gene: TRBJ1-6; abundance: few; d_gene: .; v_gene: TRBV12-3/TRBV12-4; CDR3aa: CASSFLEGRDSPLHF; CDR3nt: TGTGCCAGCAGTTTTTTGGAGGGGCGAGATTCACCCCTCCACTTT